Presented here are 23 T cell receptor beta chains from one specimen sequenced in a study of OX40 agonist ivuxolimab in advanced cancers. This table comes from immunoSEQ multiplex PCR, and its TCRdb copy is limited to in-frame clones, with some not included. The repertoire consists of roughly 72,000 clones, with nearly 90% occurring once and the leading ten covering more than 9.5%. The material was CD4+ or CD8+ T cells sorted from blood, obtained in a trial of the OX40 agonist ivuxolimab. These receptors originate from an adult with an advanced solid tumor such as melanoma, head and neck, liver or kidney cancer.

The chain has TRBV5-4 and TRBJ2-2; the D gene is possibly TRBD2 (5 bases). CDR3 length: 13 amino acids. Germline CDR1 and CDR2: SGHNT and YYREEE (reference sequence). V lost 4 bases, J lost 6 bases, and 10 bases lay in between. The CDR3 protein is CASSRDYSGELFF. The CDR3 DNA follows: TGTGCCAGCAGCCGTGACTATTCCGGGGAGCTGTTTTTT.

This rearrangement joins TRBV27 to TRBJ2-7, with D perhaps TRBD1 or TRBD2 (5 bases each). V was shortened by 10 bases and J by 6 bases, with 25 bases between the two germline ends. Germline-derived CDR1 and CDR2 are MNHEY and SMNVEV (reference sequence). This CDR3 contains 15 residues. The CDR3 here is CATTSHLWGNGEQYF. The CDR3 region has the DNA TGTGCCACCACTTCCCACCTGTGGGGGAACGGCGAGCAGTACTTC.

The chain employs TRBV1 and TRBJ2-7; the table's D call, TRBD2, was not checked against the DNA. TRBV1 is given as a pseudogene. The CDR3 is 15 residues long. CDR3 in amino acids: CTSSLPGLFSYEQYF. Written as DNA, the CDR3 is TGCACCAGCAGCTTACCGGGACTCTTCTCCTACGAGCAGTACTTC.

The V call is TRBV7-3, the J call TRBJ2-6, with D uncertain. In germline, CDR1 is SGHTA, CDR2 FQGTGA. The CDR3 is 14 residues long. Trimming removed 5 bases from V and 4 bases from J, with 9 bases in between. CDR3 region: CASSPAAGANVLTF. DNA for the CDR3: TGTGCCAGCAGCCCCGCGGCAGGGGCCAACGTCCTGACTTTC.

V is TRBV5-1 and J is TRBJ1-6; D unresolved. The CDR3 length is 15 residues. With 1 base removed from V and 10 bases from J, the gap between germline ends came to 15 bases. Germline-derived CDR1 and CDR2 are SGHRS and YFSETQ. The CDR3 DNA is TGCGCCAGCAGCTTGTCGTATACTTCCGAATCACCCCTCCACTTT. This gives the protein CASSLSYTSESPLHF.

The chain combines TRBV7-9 with TRBJ2-3; no definite D call. Trimming shortened V by 7 bases and J by 4 bases, and 12 bases separated the two germline ends. This CDR3 is built from 13 residues. Germline CDR1 and CDR2: SEHNR and FQNEAQ (reference sequence). The CDR3 loop reads CASTPIGADTQYF. The CDR3 DNA sequence: TGTGCCAGCACCCCGATTGGGGCAGATACGCAGTATTTT. The variable domain in full, completed from reference TRBV7-9 and TRBJ2-3, reads DTGVSQNPRHKITKRGQNVTFRCDPISEHNRLYWYRQTLGQGPEFLTYFQNEAQLEKSRLLSDRFSAERPKGSFSTLEIQRTEQGDSAMYLCASTPIGADTQYFGPGTRLTVL.

The chain recombines TRBV6-6 with TRBJ2-5; TRBD1 matches at 12 bases. The CDR3 is made up of 14 amino acids. J lost 6 bases, V lost 6 bases, and 5 bases had no gene match. Germline CDR1 MNHNY, CDR2 SVGAGI (reference sequence). The CDR3 loop is CASRGTGGSKTQYF. The CDR3 DNA reads as TGTGCCAGCAGGGGGACAGGGGGCTCAAAGACCCAGTACTTC.

V gene TRBV6-1 combines with J gene TRBJ1-2; no firm D call. Trimming shortened V by 2 bases and J by 7 bases, and 11 bases separated the two germline ends. The CDR3 has 13 residues. Germline assignment: CDR1 MNHNS and CDR2 SASEGT. The CDR3 bases are TGTGCCAGCAGTGAAATATCGGGGTCTGGCTACACCTTC. Its protein product is CASSEISGSGYTF.

CDR3 residues: CASSKGTGIYEQYF. CDR3 in DNA: TGTGCCAGCAGTAAGGGAACAGGTATCTACGAGCAGTACTTC. The chain is built from TRBV6-5 and TRBJ2-7; weak D call: TRBD1 (5 bases). Looked up from germline, CDR1 is MNHEY and CDR2 is SVGAGI. This CDR3 spans 14 amino acids. V was shortened by 5 bases and J by 3 bases, with 14 bases between the two germline ends.

The V call is TRBV4-2, the J call TRBJ1-3; 7 bases are shared with TRBD1. The V gene end was trimmed by 3 bases and the J gene end by 3 bases; junction bases not matched to a gene: 8. CDR3 length: 16 residues. Germline CDR1 LGHNA, CDR2 YNFKEQ. The CDR3 sequence is CASSHHQGGFGNTIYF. The CDR3 bases are TGTGCCAGCAGCCACCACCAGGGGGGATTTGGAAACACCATATATTTT.

The V gene is TRBV28, the J gene TRBJ1-6; D remains ambiguous. CDR1 is MDHEN and CDR2 is SYDVKM in the germline V gene. V lost 1 base, J lost 9 bases, and 16 bases lay in between. This CDR3 has 16 residues. CDR3 amino acids: CASSLSPPHIGSPLHF. CDR3 bases: TGTGCCAGCAGTTTATCCCCCCCCCATATAGGTTCACCCCTCCACTTT.

CDR3 sequence (DNA): TGTGCCAGCAGCCAAAGACAGAACTATGGCTACACCTTC. Amino acid sequence: CASSQRQNYGYTF. V is TRBV5-4 and J is TRBJ1-2, with D maybe TRBD1 (5 bases). There are 13 residues in the CDR3. V was trimmed by 4 bases and J by 2 bases, leaving 9 bases between them. The germline V gene has CDR1 SGHNT and CDR2 YYREEE (reference sequence).

The V and J genes are TRBV6-5 and TRBJ2-7; 7 nucleotides line up with TRBD1. The CDR3 contains 14 residues. The trim removed 1 base at V and 4 bases at J, leaving 4 bases unmatched. Germline V gene lookup returns CDR1 MNHEY and CDR2 SVGAGI. Here the CDR3 DNA reads TGTGCCAGCAGTTACTTAGGGGGCGGGTACGAGCAGTACTTC. Protein product: CASSYLGGGYEQYF.

The rearrangement joins TRBV4-2 to TRBJ2-3, with 8 bases that match TRBD2. Germline CDR1 reads LGHNA; CDR2 reads YNFKEQ. The CDR3 contains 17 residues. V dropped 4 bases and J dropped 0; count of bases not matched to a gene: 9. The CDR3 DNA reads TGTGCCAGCAGCCGAGCGGGGGCGAATCCTAGCACAGATACGCAGTATTTT. Amino acid sequence: CASSRAGANPSTDTQYF.

This rearrangement joins TRBV11-2 to TRBJ2-3, with D perhaps matching TRBD2 (5 bases). CDR1 is SGHAT and CDR2 is FQNNGV in the germline V gene. V was clipped by 0 bases and J by 3 bases, with 10 bases between them. CDR3 length: 15 residues. The CDR3 DNA is TGTGCCAGCAGCTTAGAGAGCTGGGAGACAGATACGCAGTATTTT. Translated: CASSLESWETDTQYF.

This clone was found once. The chain carries TRBV4-2 and TRBJ2-7, with TRBD1 matching 7 bases. The J segment lost 2 bases and the V segment lost 4 bases, leaving 17 bases of the junction unmatched. Germline CDR1 and CDR2: LGHNA and YNFKEQ. This CDR3 comprises 18 residues. CDR3 region: CASSRGIDLRDSPYEQYF. Here the CDR3 DNA reads TGTGCCAGCAGCCGGGGAATAGATTTGAGGGACAGCCCCTACGAGCAGTACTTC.

The rearrangement links TRBV5-1 to TRBJ2-3; 9 bases map to TRBD1. Germline trimming cut 5 bases from V and 2 bases from J; bases unmatched to any gene: 6. The CDR3 is 15 amino acids. The germline gives CDR1 SGHRS, CDR2 YFSETQ. The CDR3 region is CASRQGAIHTDTQYF. DNA for the CDR3: TGCGCCAGCAGACAGGGGGCAATCCACACAGATACGCAGTATTTT.

This sequence joins TRBV28 and TRBJ2-7; 7 bases line up with TRBD1. The CDR3 consists of 13 residues. V trimming: 8 bases; J trimming: 2 bases; junction bases outside the gene matches: 6. The germline CDR1 and CDR2 sequences are MDHEN and SYDVKM. CDR3 nucleotides: TGTGCCAGCGAGGGGGCCCTAACCTACGAGCAGTACTTC. It yields the protein CASEGALTYEQYF.

The chain combines TRBV5-4 with TRBJ1-4; D possibly corresponds to TRBD1 (5 bases). From germline, CDR1 is SGHNT and CDR2 YYREEE (reference sequence). The CDR3 spans 16 residues. V was shortened by 2 bases and J by 4 bases, with 15 bases between the two germline ends. CDR3 bases: TGTGCCAGCAGCTTTTCGCTCGACGGACATAATGAAAAACTGTTTTTT. It translates to CASSFSLDGHNEKLFF.

This chain links TRBV9 with TRBJ2-1; 10 bases line up with TRBD2. In germline, CDR1 is SGDLS, CDR2 YYNGEE. With 6 bases clipped from V and 0 bases from J, the junction kept 6 bases outside the gene matches. The CDR3 runs 16 residues. The CDR3 loop reads CASTKRGGGSYNEQFF. As DNA, the CDR3 is TGTGCCAGCACCAAGCGGGGGGGTGGCTCCTACAATGAGCAGTTCTTC. The whole variable domain, filled in from reference TRBV9 and TRBJ2-1, reads DSGVTQTPKHLITATGQRVTLRCSPRSGDLSVYWYQQSLDQGLQFLIQYYNGEERAKGNILERFSAQQFPDLHSELNLSSLELGDSALYFCASTKRGGGSYNEQFFGPGTRLTVL.

The gene calls are TRBV27 and TRBJ2-7, with 8 bases fitting TRBD1. The germline V gene has CDR1 MNHEY and CDR2 SMNVEV (reference sequence). The CDR3 contains 16 residues. V shed 5 bases and J 3 bases; nucleotides not matched to a gene: 12. DNA of the CDR3: TGTGCCAGCAGTCGACCATCTTGGACAGGGATCTACGAGCAGTACTTC. Translated: CASSRPSWTGIYEQYF.

The rearrangement joins TRBV5-4 to TRBJ1-2; D unclear. V was clipped by 0 bases and J by 0 bases, with 3 bases between them. In germline, CDR1 is SGHNT, CDR2 YYREEE (reference sequence). CDR3 length equals 13 residues. Here the CDR3 DNA reads TGTGCCAGCAGCTTGGGCACTAACTATGGCTACACCTTC. This gives the protein CASSLGTNYGYTF.

The chain's CDR3 is CASSYRVSTDTQYF. In DNA form, the CDR3 reads TGTGCCAGCAGTTACAGGGTTAGCACAGATACGCAGTATTTT. This chain links TRBV6-6 with TRBJ2-3, with D unclear. V was trimmed by 2 bases and J by 0 bases, leaving 6 bases between them. Germline V gene data show CDR1 as MNHNY and CDR2 as SVGAGI (reference sequence). The CDR3 extends over 14 amino acids.